The next 18 T cell receptor beta chains were all read from a single sample in a study of blood T cells in healthy people across ages. Together with a sample-barcoded 5' primer, a J-beta primer mix was included in a second PCR lasting about 6 to 11 cycles. TCRdb independently ran MiXCR on the 5' RACE reads; one entry per CDR3 protein. This table holds over a million distinct CDR3 sequences, roughly 45% found once. Material for sequencing was blood. The origin of the receptors is an older woman in good health.

The chain is built from TRBV12-3 or TRBV12-4 and TRBJ1-1; D perhaps matches TRBD1 (6 bases). This CDR3 has 17 amino acids. V was shortened by 6 bases and J by 0 bases, with 20 bases between the two germline ends. CDR3: CASSPSWGAHMNTEAFF. The CDR3 coding sequence is TGTGCCAGCAGCCCTTCGTGGGGGGCTCACATGAACACTGAAGCTTTCTTT.

This clonotype was counted a few times. The V call is TRBV6-2 or TRBV6-3, the J call TRBJ2-1, with D possibly TRBD2 on 6 matching bases. V lost 5 bases and J lost 0, with 14 bases in between. The CDR3 consists of 16 residues. Per germline, CDR1 MNHEY and CDR2 SVGEGT. Written as DNA, the CDR3 is TGTGCCAGCAGTGCCCCTAGCGCGTCCTCCTACAATGAGCAGTTCTTC. Translating it yields CASSAPSASSYNEQFF.

The chain carries TRBV5-6 and TRBJ1-5; D remains unclear. The CDR3 sequence is 15 residues long. CDR1 is SGHDT, CDR2 YYEEEE, per germline. Between the trimmed V and J ends, which lost 2 bases and 0 bases, there was a span of 9 bases. The CDR3 DNA follows: TGTGCCAGCAGCTTAGGACTGAGTAGCAATCAGCCCCAGCATTTT. Protein: CASSLGLSSNQPQHF.

In this sample, this clonotype turned up a few times. This chain links TRBV28 with TRBJ2-2, with 10 bases aligning to TRBD2. The CDR3 is 15 residues long. The V gene's germline CDR1 is MDHEN and CDR2 SYDVKM. The V segment lost 7 bases and the J segment 4 bases; nucleotides outside the gene matches: 6. CDR3 protein: CASNPSGRATGELFF. The CDR3 region has the DNA TGTGCCAGCAACCCGAGCGGGAGGGCCACCGGGGAGCTGTTTTTT.

This clonotype was seen a few times. The gene calls are TRBV5-5 and TRBJ2-1; D ambiguous. Trimming shortened V by 3 bases and J by 6 bases, and 10 bases separated the two germline ends. CDR1 is SGHKS and CDR2 is YYEKEE in the germline V gene (reference sequence). The CDR3 sequence is 13 residues long. CDR3 sequence: CASSSVTGNEQFF. CDR3 nucleotides: TGTGCCAGCAGCTCCGTGACGGGCAATGAGCAGTTCTTC.

The chain employs TRBV9 and TRBJ2-7; 11 bases map to TRBD2. The CDR3 totals 17 residues. CDR1 SGDLS and CDR2 YYNGEE come from the germline V gene. Losses at the gene ends were 0 bases for V and 5 bases for J; bases not matched to a gene: 10. CDR3 coding DNA: TGTGCCAGCAGCGTAGATCTAGCGGGAGGTATCCGAAACGAGCAGTACTTC. This gives the protein CASSVDLAGGIRNEQYF. Complete variable domain (other parts from reference TRBV9 and TRBJ2-7): DSGVTQTPKHLITATGQRVTLRCSPRSGDLSVYWYQQSLDQGLQFLIQYYNGEERAKGNILERFSAQQFPDLHSELNLSSLELGDSALYFCASSVDLAGGIRNEQYFGPGTRLTVT.

This chain uses TRBV20-1 with TRBJ2-4, with 14 bases lining up with TRBD2. This CDR3 contains 14 residues. V shed 5 bases and J 13 bases; nucleotides not matched to a gene: 10. CDR1 is DFQATT and CDR2 is SNEGSKA in the germline V gene (reference sequence). For the CDR3, the DNA is TGCAGTGCTCCCTCGGGACTAGCGGGAGAGGAGCAGTACTTC. It codes for CSAPSGLAGEEQYF.

The chain employs TRBV5-1 and TRBJ2-7; 16 bases line up with TRBD2. The CDR3 loop spans 17 amino acids. J lost 3 bases, V lost 3 bases, and 6 bases had no gene match. Germline V gene data show CDR1 as SGHRS and CDR2 as YFSETQ. Written as DNA, the CDR3 is TGCGCCAGCAGCTCCGGGACTAGCGGGAGGGAAGTCTACGAGCAGTACTTC. It translates to CASSSGTSGREVYEQYF.

The V and J genes are TRBV5-1 and TRBJ2-1, with 8 bases matching TRBD2. Germline V CDR1 and CDR2: SGHRS, YFSETQ. CDR3 length: 15 amino acids. Germline trimming cut 4 bases from V and 4 bases from J; bases unmatched to any gene: 7. The CDR3 DNA is TGCGCCAGCAGCCGGACGGGACTAGGATACAATGAGCAGTTCTTC. This sequence encodes CASSRTGLGYNEQFF.

This sequence joins TRBV6-5 and TRBJ1-1, with TRBD1 matching 8 bases. With 4 bases clipped from V and 1 base from J, the junction kept 11 bases outside the gene matches. This CDR3 has 17 amino acids. The V gene's germline CDR1 is MNHEY and CDR2 SVGAGI. This CDR3 is CASSSKRRTGRNTEAFF. The CDR3 DNA follows: TGTGCCAGCAGTTCCAAACGTCGGACAGGGAGGAACACTGAAGCTTTCTTT.

The CDR3 spells CASSHPDRDTEAFF. CDR3 sequence (DNA): TGTGCCAGCAGCCACCCTGACAGGGACACTGAAGCTTTCTTT. This chain links TRBV3-1 with TRBJ1-1; 7 nucleotides align to TRBD1. The germline CDR1 and CDR2 sequences are LGHDT and YNNKEL (reference sequence). CDR3 length: 14 residues. J gave up 3 bases and V 3 bases, and 4 bases lay outside the gene matches.

V is TRBV5-1 and J is TRBJ2-7; D possibly corresponds to TRBD2 (8 bases). CDR1 and CDR2 from the germline V gene are SGHRS and YFSETQ. This CDR3 region has 15 residues. V lost 1 base, J lost 7 bases, and 18 bases lay in between. The CDR3 here is CASSLQGLGGDEQYF. The CDR3 DNA is TGCGCCAGCAGCTTGCAGGGACTAGGGGGCGATGAGCAGTACTTC. The full variable domain, with the rest looked up from reference TRBV5-1 and TRBJ2-7, is KAGVTQTPRYLIKTRGQQVTLSCSPISGHRSVSWYQQTPGQGLQFLFEYFSETQRNKGNFPGRFSGRQFSNSRSEMNVSTLELGDSALYLCASSLQGLGGDEQYFGPGTRLTVT.

The chain combines TRBV7-6 with TRBJ2-1; TRBD2 aligns across 8 bases. The CDR3 spans 16 residues. Per germline, CDR1 SGHVS and CDR2 FNYEAQ. Trimming cost V 1 base and J 5 bases; bases outside gene matches: 7. The CDR3: CASSLVLAGFNNEQFF. In nucleotides, the CDR3 is TGTGCCAGCAGCTTAGTGCTAGCGGGTTTTAACAATGAGCAGTTCTTC.

This sequence joins TRBV10-2 and TRBJ2-7; weak D call: TRBD1 (5 bases). The CDR3 loop spans 13 amino acids. Trimming removed 11 bases from V and 0 bases from J, with 14 bases in between. Germline assignment: CDR1 WSHSY and CDR2 SAAADI. CDR3 sequence: CALSQGFSYEQYF. The CDR3 region has the DNA TGCGCCCTCTCGCAGGGCTTCTCCTACGAGCAGTACTTC.

This chain connects TRBV4-1 to TRBJ2-5; 7 bases map to TRBD2. The germline V gene has CDR1 MGHRA and CDR2 YSYEKL. CDR3 length: 16 amino acids. V gave up 0 bases and J gave up 11 bases; unmatched junction bases: 15. This CDR3 is CASSQEAGAPYNEQYF. As DNA, the CDR3 is TGCGCCAGCAGCCAAGAGGCGGGAGCCCCCTACAATGAGCAGTACTTC.

V gene TRBV5-5 combines with J gene TRBJ2-5, with D hard to call. The CDR3 spans 13 residues. CDR1 is SGHKS, CDR2 YYEKEE, per germline (reference sequence). V dropped 4 bases and J dropped 4 bases, with 11 bases sitting between them. The CDR3 coding sequence is TGTGCCAGCAGCCATACGGCAGGAGAGACCCAGTACTTC. Residues: CASSHTAGETQYF.

The rearrangement joins TRBV5-5 to TRBJ2-7; D call uncertain. Trimming left V 0 bases short and J 5 bases short, with 21 bases between. CDR3 size: 17 residues. In germline, CDR1 is SGHKS, CDR2 YYEKEE (reference sequence). The CDR3 region is CASSLGIGPNFLDEQYF. The CDR3, as DNA: TGTGCCAGCAGCTTGGGTATAGGTCCCAATTTTTTGGACGAGCAGTACTTC.

This clonotype occurred a few times. The chain combines TRBV29-1 with TRBJ2-5; a weak D match, TRBD1 (6 bases). Per the germline V gene, CDR1 is SQVTM and CDR2 is ANQGSEA. The CDR3 extends over 13 amino acids. Trimming removed 5 bases from V and 1 base from J, with 11 bases in between. The CDR3 loop is CSVPTGSQETQYF. The CDR3 region has the DNA TGCAGCGTTCCTACAGGGTCCCAAGAGACCCAGTACTTC. Complete variable domain (other parts from reference TRBV29-1 and TRBJ2-5): SAVISQKPSRDICQRGTSLTIQCQVDSQVTMMFWYRQQPGQSLTLIATANQGSEATYESGFVIDKFPISRPNLTFSTLTVSNMSPEDSSIYLCSVPTGSQETQYFGPGTRLLVL.